The 13 T cell receptor beta chains reported below all come from one sample, sequenced in a study of CD8 T cells in ankylosing spondylitis (TCRdb year 2017). Overall study results and their limits: A TCR beta motif made up of eight or nine highly homologous amino acid variants appeared to be characteristic of blood from ankylosing spondylitis patients.

No antigen has been identified for these receptors. Library preparation employed 5' RACE. TCRdb records Illumina HiSeq 2500 as the sequencer. The public reads were reprocessed in TCRdb via fastp at Q25 and MiXCR, keeping in-frame beta chains. Records with the same CDR3 protein are collapsed into one entry carrying the most frequent genes and DNA. In all, the sample holds 100,000 or so distinct CDR3 sequences, and about 9% of those were seen once. Clones ranked in the top ten supply under 35% of the sample. Input material: blood, either unsorted or a sorted T cell fraction (not recorded which). The receptors here all came from a male donor with ankylosing spondylitis.

The rearrangement uses TRBV19 and TRBJ2-2; D is unresolved. There are 12 residues in the CDR3. The germline V gene encodes CDR1 LNHDA and CDR2 SQIVND (reference sequence). Trimming took off 10 bases at V and 5 bases at J, with 11 bases between the two ends. The CDR3 DNA reads TGTGCCATTCAAAGCTGGACCGGGGAGCTGTTTTTT. Translating it yields CAIQSWTGELFF.

This clonotype was seen only a few times. V is TRBV6-1 and J is TRBJ1-3; no definite D call. CDR3 length: 16 amino acids. V lost 4 bases to trimming and J lost 0 bases, with 13 bases between them. Germline V gene sequence: CDR1 MNHNS, CDR2 SASEGT. The CDR3 DNA sequence: TGTGCCAGCAGTGCCCCAAGTCTAAGCTCTGGAAACACCATATATTTT. It codes for CASSAPSLSSGNTIYF.

In its sample, this clonotype was seen many times. The CDR3 bases are TGCGCCAGCAGTGAGGATACTCAGCTCTATGGCTACACCTTC. This codes for CASSEDTQLYGYTF. This chain joins TRBV10-1 and TRBJ1-2; D gene ambiguous. Trimming shortened V by 2 bases and J by 4 bases, and 11 bases separated the two germline ends. Germline V gene data show CDR1 as WNHNN and CDR2 as SYGVQD (reference sequence). The CDR3 extends over 14 amino acids.

There are a few counts of this clonotype. This sequence joins TRBV10-2 and TRBJ1-2; no reliable D call. This CDR3 has 14 residues. Between the trimmed V and J ends, which lost 3 bases and 2 bases, there was a span of 10 bases. Germline CDR1 is WSHSY and CDR2 is SAAADI. CDR3 loop: CASSEGLSNYGYTF. The CDR3 DNA is TGCGCCAGCAGTGAAGGGCTCTCGAACTATGGCTACACCTTC.

Only a few counts were recorded for this clonotype. The chain joins TRBV11-2 to TRBJ2-7; D is perhaps TRBD2 (6 bases). CDR3 size: 15 residues. The germline V and J ends were trimmed by 5 bases and 2 bases, with 16 bases remaining between them. Germline V gene data show CDR1 as SGHAT and CDR2 as FQNNGV. CDR3 amino acids: CASSEEFGGTYEQYF. The CDR3 bases are TGTGCCAGCAGCGAAGAATTTGGGGGGACCTACGAGCAGTACTTC.

The sample holds many counts of this clonotype. This rearrangement joins TRBV3-1 to TRBJ2-3; TRBD1 matches at 9 bases. This CDR3 contains 14 residues. V dropped 4 bases and J dropped 2; count of bases not matched to a gene: 1. CDR1 and CDR2 from the germline V gene are LGHDT and YNNKEL (reference sequence). The CDR3 spells CASSRTGATDTQYF. CDR3 bases: TGTGCCAGCAGCCGGACAGGGGCCACAGATACGCAGTATTTT.

A few counts support this clonotype. The rearrangement uses TRBV11-2 and TRBJ1-3, with no clear D. Germline V gives CDR1 SGHAT, CDR2 FQNNGV. V lost 5 bases, J lost 10 bases, and 15 bases lay in between. This CDR3 comprises 13 residues. The CDR3 here is CASSPANMGTIYF. CDR3 DNA: TGTGCCAGCAGCCCAGCCAACATGGGAACCATATATTTT.

The chain carries TRBV2 and TRBJ2-1; the D gene is possibly TRBD2 (6 bases). CDR3 size: 15 residues. CDR1 and CDR2 (germline): SNHLY, FYNNEI. V was shortened by 7 bases and J by 0 bases, with 13 bases between the two germline ends. The CDR3: CASIEAGASYNEQFF. The DNA for the CDR3 is TGTGCCAGCATCGAAGCGGGCGCCTCCTACAATGAGCAGTTCTTC.

This clonotype is deemed medium-sized. The V gene is TRBV7-6, the J gene TRBJ2-5; no definite D call. CDR1 and CDR2 (germline): SGHVS, FNYEAQ. V was cut by 8 bases and J by 0 bases, with 16 bases left in between. The CDR3 covers 15 residues. In nucleotides, the CDR3 is TGTGCCAGCGTGCTTGTGCGGAGTTACCAAGAGACCCAGTACTTC. It codes for CASVLVRSYQETQYF.

This chain connects TRBV7-9 to TRBJ2-7; no reliable D call. The V end lost 3 bases, the J end lost 3 bases, and 6 bases lay between the germline ends. This CDR3 contains 12 residues. CDR1 is SEHNR, CDR2 FQNEAQ, per germline (reference sequence). CDR3 sequence (DNA): TGTGCCAGCAGCTTTCTGAACTACGAGCAGTACTTC. Protein sequence: CASSFLNYEQYF.

This clonotype was seen repeatedly, ten times or more. The chain employs TRBV7-9 and TRBJ1-1, with D hard to call. The germline V gene encodes CDR1 SEHNR and CDR2 FQNEAQ (reference sequence). The CDR3 has 12 residues. The germline V and J ends were trimmed by 5 bases and 0 bases, with 4 bases remaining between them. CDR3 sequence reads: CASSRMNTEAFF. CDR3 DNA: TGTGCCAGCAGCCGCATGAACACTGAAGCTTTCTTT.

For this clonotype: At one end the junction does not follow the germline gene, possibly because of a read error. This chain uses TRBV18 with TRBJ2-1; 10 bases are a match to TRBD2. Germline-derived CDR1 and CDR2 are KGHSH and LQKENI. The CDR3 is 15 residues long. For the CDR3, the DNA is TGTGCCAGCTCACCCACTAGCGGGATATACAATAAGCAGTTCTTC. Translation gives CASSPTSGIYNKQFF.

This clonotype has a count of ten or more. The chain joins TRBV3-1 to TRBJ1-2; D unclear. The CDR3 contains 11 residues. Looked up from germline, CDR1 is LGHDT and CDR2 is YNNKEL (reference sequence). The V end was cut by 5 bases, the J end by 2 bases, with 3 bases between. The CDR3 sequence: CASSWNYGYTF. The DNA of the CDR3 is TGTGCCAGCAGCTGGAACTATGGCTACACCTTC.